This entry lists 7 T cell receptor beta chains sequenced from one sample in a study of identifying expanded T cells in peripheral blood. Using immunoSEQ multiplex PCR, the repertoire was profiled, and TCRdb retains in-frame clones only, with some absent. This table has 75,000 to 90,000 clones, roughly 86% appearing once. Sequences were obtained from blood. The receptors shown here come from a person aged 18 to 69 in good health.

The V and J genes are TRBV19 and TRBJ2-7; D not certain. Trimming took 2 bases from V and 3 from J, leaving 11 bases between them. CDR3 length: 14 amino acids. Germline CDR1 reads LNHDA; CDR2 reads SQIVND (reference sequence). The CDR3 bases are TGTGCCAGTAGTATACGAGACACCTACTACGAGCAGTACTTC. Its translation: CASSIRDTYYEQYF.

This rearrangement joins TRBV7-2 to TRBJ2-7; TRBD2 aligns across 9 bases. J lost 5 bases, V lost 3 bases, and 8 bases had no gene match. The CDR3 has 15 amino acids. Germline-derived CDR1 and CDR2 are SGHTA and FQGNSA. CDR3 nucleotide sequence: TGTGCCAGCAGCTTGTTAGCGGGAGTAGCCCACGAGCAGTACTTC. It yields the protein CASSLLAGVAHEQYF.

The rearrangement links TRBV5-1 to TRBJ2-1; 12 nucleotides align to TRBD2. CDR1 is SGHRS, CDR2 YFSETQ, per germline. This CDR3 has 16 residues. J was trimmed by 3 bases and V by 4 bases; bases with no gene match: 5. The CDR3 loop is CASSPGTSGYYNEQFF. CDR3 sequence (DNA): TGCGCCAGCAGCCCGGGGACTAGCGGGTACTACAATGAGCAGTTCTTC.

V and J are TRBV29-1 and TRBJ1-1; D is ambiguous. Germline V gene data show CDR1 as SQVTM and CDR2 as ANQGSEA. Trimming left V 4 bases short and J 0 bases short, with 9 bases between. The CDR3 contains 13 residues. CDR3 region: CSVGGRMNTEAFF. Written as DNA, the CDR3 is TGCAGCGTTGGAGGCCGTATGAACACTGAAGCTTTCTTT.

The chain carries TRBV5-1 and TRBJ2-3; the match to TRBD2 covers 8 bases. This CDR3 spans 14 amino acids. The ends lost 4 bases at V and 2 bases at J; junction bases unmatched: 3. Germline assignment: CDR1 SGHRS and CDR2 YFSETQ. CDR3 region: CASSLAGFTDTQYF. CDR3 nucleotides: TGCGCCAGCAGCCTAGCGGGTTTCACAGATACGCAGTATTTT.

The J gene is TRBJ1-3, the V gene TRBV5-4, with D maybe TRBD1 (5 bases). The V end was cut by 4 bases, the J end by 0 bases, with 14 bases between. In germline, CDR1 is SGHNT, CDR2 YYREEE (reference sequence). The CDR3 runs 16 residues. The CDR3 here is CASSPSQGLSGNTIYF. CDR3 sequence (DNA): TGTGCCAGCAGCCCCAGCCAGGGCCTCTCTGGAAACACCATATATTTT.

V and J are TRBV25-1 and TRBJ1-1; D is undetermined. Trimming removed 5 bases from V and 4 bases from J, with 17 bases in between. CDR1 and CDR2 from the germline V gene are MGHDK and SYGVNS. This CDR3 is 15 amino acids long. This CDR3 is CASSTQSWAVTEAFF. The DNA of the CDR3 is TGTGCCAGCAGTACCCAAAGTTGGGCTGTCACTGAAGCTTTCTTT. The full variable domain, in which reference TRBV25-1 and TRBJ1-1 provide the parts outside the CDR3, is EADIYQTPRYLVIGTGKKITLECSQTMGHDKMYWYQQDPGMELHLIHYSYGVNSTEKGDLSSESTVSRIRTEHFPLTLESARPSHTSQYLCASSTQSWAVTEAFFGQGTRLTVV.